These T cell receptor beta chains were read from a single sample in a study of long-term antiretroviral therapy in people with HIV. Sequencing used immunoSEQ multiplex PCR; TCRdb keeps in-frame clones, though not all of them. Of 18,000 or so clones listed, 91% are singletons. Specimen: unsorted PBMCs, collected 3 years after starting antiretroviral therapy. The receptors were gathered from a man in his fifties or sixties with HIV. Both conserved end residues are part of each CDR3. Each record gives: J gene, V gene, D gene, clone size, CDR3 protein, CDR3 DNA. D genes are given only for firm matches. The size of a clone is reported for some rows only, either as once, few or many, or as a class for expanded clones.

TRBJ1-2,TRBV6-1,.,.,CASSDFDTSYGYTF,TGTGCCAGCAGTGATTTTGACACCTCCTATGGCTACACCTTC
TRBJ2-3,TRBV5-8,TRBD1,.,CASSLLGQSSTDTQYF,TGTGCCAGCAGCTTGTTGGGACAGTCCAGCACAGATACGCAGTATTTT
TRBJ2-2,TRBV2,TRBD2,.,CASSDVWLAGASVWELFF,TGTGCCAGCAGTGACGTCTGGCTAGCGGGGGCCTCAGTTTGGGAGCTGTTTTTT
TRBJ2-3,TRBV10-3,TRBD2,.,CAITLGTSPTDTQYF,TGTGCCATCACCCTCGGGACTAGCCCCACAGATACGCAGTATTTT
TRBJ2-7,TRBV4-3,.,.,CASSPSGDAGYYEQYF,TGCGCCAGCAGCCCCTCTGGGGACGCAGGATACTACGAGCAGTACTTC
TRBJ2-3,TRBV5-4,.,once,CASSSGTTSTDTQYF,TGTGCCAGCAGCTCCGGGACAACTAGCACAGATACGCAGTATTTT
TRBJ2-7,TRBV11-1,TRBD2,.,CASSPSGINEQYF,TGTGCCAGCAGCCCTAGCGGGATTAACGAGCAGTACTTC
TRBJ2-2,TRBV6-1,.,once,CASSVGGPTGELFF,TGTGCCAGCAGTGTGGGGGGGCCGACCGGGGAGCTGTTTTTT
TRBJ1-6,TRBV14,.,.,CASSRGSHSPLHF,TGTGCCAGCAGCCGGGGCAGCCATTCACCCCTCCACTTT
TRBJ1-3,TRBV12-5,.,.,CASGLVRPGPSGNTIYF,TGTGCTAGTGGTTTGGTACGTCCGGGACCCTCTGGAAACACCATATATTTT
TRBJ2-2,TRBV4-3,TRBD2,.,CASSQLAGAGELFF,TGCGCCAGCAGCCAATTAGCGGGTGCCGGGGAGCTGTTTTTT
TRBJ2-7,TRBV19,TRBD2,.,CASSRLAGEYEQYF,TGTGCCAGTAGTCGACTAGCGGGGGAGTACGAGCAGTACTTC
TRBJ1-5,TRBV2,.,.,CASSVTVRNVYQPQHF,TGTGCCAGCAGTGTTACGGTGCGCAACGTGTATCAGCCCCAGCATTTT